Reported below is one T cell receptor beta chain. The entry originates in a study of cytomegalovirus exposure and HLA in healthy donors. V was cut by 3 bases and J by 3 bases, with 14 bases left in between. This CDR3 contains 14 residues. Germline loops: CDR1 GTSNPN, CDR2 SVGIG (reference sequence). PCR involved 60 Vbeta and 13 Jbeta primers. Assay: immunoSEQ multiplex PCR; the TCRdb copy retains only in-frame clones and omits some. Altogether 90,000 or so clones are present, roughly four fifths being singletons, with the ten largest covering approximately 3%. The donors, nominally healthy at sampling, likely had unrecorded immune exposures.

The sequence was obtained from a man aged 30 to 39 in good health and CMV-seropositive. Sequencing was performed on PBMCs. The rearrangement uses TRBV30 and TRBJ1-1; tentatively, D is TRBD1 (6 bases). CDR3 sequence (DNA): TGTGCCTGGAGCCAGAGGGGGGGGCACACTGAAGCTTTCTTT. Its protein is CAWSQRGGHTEAFF.